This entry lists 27 T cell receptor beta chains sequenced from one sample in a study of shared clonotypes between healthy human individuals. Profiled with immunoSEQ multiplex PCR; TCRdb holds only in-frame clones, not every one. The data contain about 2.3 million clones, 85% to 95% of them singletons. Sequences were obtained from naive CD4+ T cells from PBMCs. As for subset: CD45RA+ positively selected. Every receptor here comes from a man aged 18 to 30 in good health. Some clones in this sample may be carry-over from other donors' samples.

V gene TRBV6-1 combines with J gene TRBJ2-3; 8 bases map to TRBD1. Germline V CDR1 and CDR2: MNHNS, SASEGT. This CDR3 spans 14 amino acids. Trimming took 6 bases from V and 5 from J; bases not matched to a gene: 7. This CDR3 reads CASSAGGSQDTQYF. The CDR3 nucleotides are TGTGCCAGCAGCGCAGGGGGCTCCCAAGATACGCAGTATTTT.

The chain uses TRBV5-4 and TRBJ2-3; 8 bases line up with TRBD2. This CDR3 spans 14 amino acids. Germline assignment: CDR1 SGHNT and CDR2 YYREEE (reference sequence). The trim removed 0 bases at V and 4 bases at J, leaving 1 base unmatched. The CDR3 spells CASSLGAGADTQYF. CDR3 sequence (DNA): TGTGCCAGCAGCTTGGGAGCGGGAGCAGATACGCAGTATTTT.

The chain links TRBV6-6 to TRBJ1-4; no firm D call. The CDR3 has 11 residues. V was pared by 8 bases and J by 11 bases, with 12 bases between. Germline CDR1 is MNHNY and CDR2 is SVGAGI (reference sequence). The CDR3 region has the DNA TGTGCCAGCTTAAGGGAAGGGAAACTGTTTTTT. It codes for CASLREGKLFF.

This clone was seen once. This chain links TRBV10-3 with TRBJ1-1; tentative D call: TRBD1 (6 bases). Deletions cut 10 bases from V and 1 base from J, with 13 bases between. The CDR3 totals 13 residues. Germline CDR1 reads ENHRY; CDR2 reads SYGVKD. CDR3 sequence reads: CATGQNQNTEAFF. CDR3 coding DNA: TGTGCCACCGGACAGAACCAGAACACTGAAGCTTTCTTT.

The chain combines TRBV5-1 with TRBJ1-2; D might be TRBD1 (5 bases). The CDR3 contains 13 residues. Germline values: CDR1 SGHRS, CDR2 YFSETQ. V gave up 4 bases and J gave up 4 bases, with 11 bases separating them. CDR3 amino acids: CASSVAGGYGYTF. The CDR3 coding sequence is TGCGCCAGCAGCGTGGCGGGGGGCTATGGCTACACCTTC.

The chain has TRBV10-3 and TRBJ2-3; 9 positions agree with TRBD2. In germline, CDR1 is ENHRY, CDR2 SYGVKD. V was clipped by 6 bases and J by 0 bases; unmatched bases: 7. The CDR3 sequence is 16 residues long. CDR3: CAISQLAGGSTDTQYF. Here the CDR3 DNA reads TGTGCCATCAGCCAACTAGCGGGCGGGAGCACAGATACGCAGTATTTT.

The J gene is TRBJ1-5, the V gene TRBV30; D is unresolved. From germline, CDR1 is GTSNPN and CDR2 SVGIG (reference sequence). The CDR3 contains 15 residues. V lost 0 bases and J lost 2, with 11 bases in between. CDR3 residues: CAWSVVAPGNQPQHF. DNA for the CDR3: TGTGCCTGGAGTGTCGTGGCACCCGGCAATCAGCCCCAGCATTTT.

V gene TRBV15 combines with J gene TRBJ2-7; D unclear. The V end lost 3 bases, the J end lost 3 bases, and 15 bases lay between the germline ends. This CDR3 comprises 15 residues. The germline CDR1 and CDR2 sequences are LNHNV and YYDKDF (reference sequence). CDR3 nucleotides: TGTGCCACCAGCAGGACCCCGACCCTAGACTACGAGCAGTACTTC. Translation gives CATSRTPTLDYEQYF.

In the case of this clone: The junction differs from germline at one of its ends, possibly a read error. This chain connects TRBV7-9 to TRBJ1-4; D uncertain. CDR1 is SEHNR and CDR2 is FQNEAQ in the germline V gene (reference sequence). The CDR3 has 14 residues. The CDR3, as DNA: TGCGCCAGCAGCTTAGCGGCCAGAAGTGAAAAACTGTTTTTT. It yields the protein CASSLAARSEKLFF.

The chain recombines TRBV7-2 with TRBJ2-5; no clear D gene. Germline V gene data show CDR1 as SGHTA and CDR2 as FQGNSA. V was trimmed by 4 bases and J by 10 bases, leaving 16 bases between them. CDR3 size: 13 residues. The CDR3 reads CASSSQPFGDQYF. DNA for the CDR3: TGTGCCAGCAGCTCCCAGCCCTTTGGTGACCAGTACTTC.

This clone has only one observation. V is TRBV5-1 and J is TRBJ1-4; TRBD1 matches at 7 bases. Trimming removed 0 bases from V and 4 bases from J; junction bases left unmatched: 3. The CDR3 has 15 amino acids. CDR1 and CDR2 (germline): SGHRS, YFSETQ. In DNA, the CDR3 is TGCGCCAGCAGCTTGGCGGCAGGGGGTAATGAAAAACTGTTTTTT. This gives the protein CASSLAAGGNEKLFF.

J is TRBJ2-3 and V is TRBV10-3; D is unresolved. This CDR3 comprises 16 residues. Between the trimmed V and J ends, which lost 10 bases and 1 base, there was a span of 21 bases. Per germline, CDR1 ENHRY and CDR2 SYGVKD. The CDR3 bases are TGTGCCACGACTTCAAATACTCTGGCGGGCACAGATACGCAGTATTTT. Translated: CATTSNTLAGTDTQYF.

This chain links TRBV4-3 with TRBJ2-1; unclear D gene. Trimming shortened V by 0 bases and J by 7 bases, and 10 bases separated the two germline ends. The CDR3 spans 14 residues. Germline CDR1 is LGHNA and CDR2 is YSLEER. CDR3 protein: CASSQEPRSNEQFF. CDR3 nucleotides: TGCGCCAGCAGCCAAGAACCCAGGTCAAATGAGCAGTTCTTC.

Worth noting for this clone: Additional DNA sequences in this sample encode the identical CDR3. The rearrangement uses TRBV10-3 and TRBJ2-5; 7 positions agree with TRBD2. Germline CDR1 is ENHRY and CDR2 is SYGVKD. J was trimmed by 5 bases and V by 4 bases; bases with no gene match: 1. The CDR3 has 12 residues. CDR3 sequence reads: CAISAGGETQYF. In DNA form, the CDR3 reads TGTGCCATCAGTGCCGGGGGGGAGACCCAGTACTTC.

This chain uses TRBV2 with TRBJ2-5, with D possibly TRBD1 on 6 matching bases. The DNA end lines up better with TRBJ2-7; the J call may be wrong. The germline V gene has CDR1 SNHLY and CDR2 FYNNEI. CDR3 length equals 14 residues. The CDR3 DNA reads as TGTGCCAGCAGTGCACAGGGTACATACTACGAGCAGTACTTC. This codes for CASSAQGTYYEQYF.

The chain carries TRBV30 and TRBJ1-2; no clear D gene. V was cut by 4 bases and J by 0 bases, with 6 bases left in between. The CDR3 covers 12 residues. Germline V gene lookup returns CDR1 GTSNPN and CDR2 SVGIG (reference sequence). In DNA form, the CDR3 reads TGTGCCTGGACGCCAGCTAACTATGGCTACACCTTC. Protein: CAWTPANYGYTF.

The count of this clone is one. V is TRBV5-4 and J is TRBJ2-5; 9 bases agree with TRBD1. V was pared by 4 bases and J by 5 bases, with 9 bases of the junction left unmatched. Germline values: CDR1 SGHNT, CDR2 YYREEE (reference sequence). This CDR3 has 15 amino acids. The CDR3 reads CASSLYTGGWETQYF. The CDR3 coding sequence is TGTGCCAGCAGCCTATATACAGGGGGCTGGGAGACCCAGTACTTC. The entire variable domain, with the rest obtained from reference TRBV5-4 and TRBJ2-5, is as follows: ETGVTQSPTHLIKTRGQQVTLRCSSQSGHNTVSWYQQALGQGPQFIFQYYREEENGRGNFPPRFSGLQFPNYSSELNVNALELDDSALYLCASSLYTGGWETQYFGPGTRLLVL.

This rearrangement joins TRBV6-6 to TRBJ1-5, with D perhaps matching TRBD1 (5 bases). Germline lookup yields CDR1 MNHNY and CDR2 SVGAGI (reference sequence). V was trimmed by 2 bases and J by 3 bases, leaving 14 bases between them. CDR3 size: 16 residues. The CDR3: CASSYGAREDNQPQHF. In DNA, the CDR3 is TGTGCCAGCAGTTACGGGGCCAGGGAGGACAATCAGCCCCAGCATTTT.

This chain uses TRBV18 with TRBJ2-5; TRBD1 matches 8 bases. Germline CDR1 reads KGHSH; CDR2 reads LQKENI. The trim removed 6 bases at V and 4 bases at J, leaving 16 bases unmatched. The CDR3 runs to 17 residues. The CDR3 bases are TGTGCCAGCTCCCCAGGCTCCAGTTCAGGGGGCCGAGAGACCCAGTACTTC. Encoded protein: CASSPGSSSGGRETQYF. Combining the CDR3 with reference TRBV18 and TRBJ2-5 gives the whole variable domain NAGVMQNPRHLVRRRGQEARLRCSPMKGHSHVYWYRQLPEEGLKFMVYLQKENIIDESGMPKERFSAEFPKEGPSILRIQQVVRGDSAAYFCASSPGSSSGGRETQYFGPGTRLLVL.

Note on this clone: The same CDR3 can be traced to other DNA sequences in this sample. The rearrangement joins TRBV5-1 to TRBJ1-1; 7 nucleotides line up with TRBD1. This CDR3 comprises 15 residues. Trimming removed 0 bases from V and 1 base from J; junction bases left unmatched: 3. Germline V gene sequence: CDR1 SGHRS, CDR2 YFSETQ. CDR3: CASSLGGTANTEAFF. CDR3 DNA: TGCGCCAGCAGCTTGGGTGGGACAGCGAACACTGAAGCTTTCTTT.

The chain employs TRBV7-3 and TRBJ2-1; 8 nucleotides match TRBD1. J lost 4 bases, V lost 5 bases, and 7 bases had no gene match. Germline V gene data show CDR1 as SGHTA and CDR2 as FQGTGA. CDR3 size: 15 residues. The CDR3 is CASSPFGQGYNEQFF. CDR3 coding DNA: TGTGCCAGCAGCCCCTTCGGACAGGGATACAATGAGCAGTTCTTC. Drawing the rest from reference TRBV7-3 and TRBJ2-1, the complete variable domain is GAGVSQTPSNKVTEKGKYVELRCDPISGHTALYWYRQSLGQGPEFLIYFQGTGAADDSGLPNDRFFAVRPEGSVSTLKIQRTERGDSAVYLCASSPFGQGYNEQFFGPGTRLTVL.

The chain recombines TRBV7-9 with TRBJ2-1; D is unresolved. Trimming shortened V by 4 bases and J by 4 bases, and 17 bases separated the two germline ends. Germline V gives CDR1 SEHNR, CDR2 FQNEAQ (reference sequence). The CDR3 runs 16 residues. The CDR3 loop reads CASSSLWARSYNEQFF. DNA of the CDR3: TGTGCCAGCAGCTCACTCTGGGCAAGATCTTACAATGAGCAGTTCTTC. Together with reference TRBV7-9 and TRBJ2-1, the CDR3 gives the full variable domain: DTGVSQNPRHKITKRGQNVTFRCDPISEHNRLYWYRQTLGQGPEFLTYFQNEAQLEKSRLLSDRFSAERPKGSFSTLEIQRTEQGDSAMYLCASSSLWARSYNEQFFGPGTRLTVL.

The chain employs TRBV29-1 and TRBJ1-4; 7 bases fit TRBD1. The CDR3 contains 15 residues. After removal of 7 bases from V and 1 base from J, the junction contained 9 bases not matched to a gene. Looked up from germline, CDR1 is SQVTM and CDR2 is ANQGSEA. This chain's CDR3 is CSARDSSGTNEKLFF. As DNA, the CDR3 is TGCAGCGCCCGGGACAGCAGTGGAACTAATGAAAAACTGTTTTTT.

The chain carries TRBV27 and TRBJ2-7; tentative D call: TRBD2 (5 bases). The CDR3 consists of 12 residues. CDR1 is MNHEY, CDR2 SMNVEV, per germline (reference sequence). Trimming left V 5 bases short and J 7 bases short, with 12 bases between. CDR3 sequence: CASSLATGEQYF. In nucleotides, the CDR3 is TGTGCCAGCAGTCTGGCCACGGGGGAGCAGTACTTC.

The chain is built from TRBV2 and TRBJ1-3; possibly TRBD1 for D (5 bases). The V gene lost 7 bases and the J gene lost 5 bases, with 12 bases spanning the gap. Germline V gene data show CDR1 as SNHLY and CDR2 as FYNNEI. The CDR3 has 13 amino acids. CDR3 bases: TGTGCCAGCAAAGATGACAGACGAAACACCATATATTTT. Protein product: CASKDDRRNTIYF.

The chain combines TRBV27 with TRBJ2-7, with 7 bases matching TRBD1. The length of the CDR3 is 14 residues. Trimming cost V 10 bases and J 4 bases; bases outside gene matches: 13. Germline V lookup: CDR1 MNHEY, CDR2 SMNVEV (reference sequence). The CDR3 is CATSSEGAEYEQYF. The CDR3 coding sequence is TGTGCCACCTCCTCCGAGGGGGCAGAGTACGAGCAGTACTTC.

V gene TRBV28 combines with J gene TRBJ2-7; 12 positions match TRBD1. This CDR3 is 15 amino acids long. J lost 4 bases, V lost 5 bases, and 6 bases had no gene match. CDR1 is MDHEN, CDR2 SYDVKM, per germline. The CDR3 loop is CASSLRDRGLYEQYF. The CDR3 bases are TGTGCCAGCAGTCTCCGGGACAGGGGGCTTTACGAGCAGTACTTC.